The 10 T cell receptor beta chains in this list originate from one sample, sequenced in a study of CD8 T cells in acute hepatitis C reinfection. The time point: naive CD8 control sorted from an acute-time-point sample. TCRdb's copy holds only in-frame clones and misses some; the assay was immunoSEQ multiplex PCR. The repertoire holds 30,000 to 40,000 clones, around nine tenths seen once, with roughly 0.46% in the top ten. Input material: naive CD8+ T cells from PBMCs. These receptors were collected from a man aged 30 to 39 with chronic hepatitis C.

The chain joins TRBV5-6 to TRBJ1-1; no clear D gene. The CDR3 runs to 15 residues. Trimming removed 4 bases at V and 6 bases at J, with 19 bases between. Germline V gives CDR1 SGHDT, CDR2 YYEEEE. DNA of the CDR3: TGTGCCAGCAGCCTAGAACTTGCCCGTGGGTCTGAAGCTTTCTTT. Its translation is CASSLELARGSEAFF.

The table lists this clone with a few counts. The rearrangement uses TRBV19 and TRBJ1-3, with unresolved D. This CDR3 is built from 15 residues. Trimming cost V 3 bases and J 0 bases, with 9 bases left between them. CDR1 and CDR2 (germline): LNHDA, SQIVND (reference sequence). The CDR3 spells CASSISSYSGNTIYF. The CDR3 region has the DNA TGTGCCAGTAGTATTTCTTCCTACTCTGGAAACACCATATATTTT. Based on the CDR3 plus reference TRBV19 and TRBJ1-3, the full variable domain is DGGITQSPKYLFRKEGQNVTLSCEQNLNHDAMYWYRQDPGQGLRLIYYSQIVNDFQKGDIAEGYSVSREKKESFPLTVTSAQKNPTAFYLCASSISSYSGNTIYFGEGSWLTVV.

This rearrangement joins TRBV27 to TRBJ1-4; 9 nucleotides align to TRBD1. The V and J ends lost 6 bases and 6 bases, in that order; junction bases with no gene match: 5. This CDR3 is built from 14 residues. Germline-derived CDR1 and CDR2 are MNHEY and SMNVEV (reference sequence). CDR3 DNA: TGTGCCAGCAGACCCGGGACAGGGCATGAAAAACTGTTTTTT. This gives the protein CASRPGTGHEKLFF. Combining the CDR3 with reference TRBV27 and TRBJ1-4 gives the whole variable domain EAQVTQNPRYLITVTGKKLTVTCSQNMNHEYMSWYRQDPGLGLRQIYYSMNVEVTDKGDVPEGYKVSRKEKRNFPLILESPSPNQTSLYFCASRPGTGHEKLFFGSGTQLSVL.

This clone appeared a single time. In nucleotides, the CDR3 is TGTGCCAGCAGTGAAGAGGGACTAGCACGGGACTACGAGCAGTACTTC. This encodes CASSEEGLARDYEQYF. J is TRBJ2-7 and V is TRBV6-1; 9 bases map to TRBD2. V lost 1 base to trimming and J lost 3 bases; unmatched junction nucleotides: 7. Germline V CDR1 and CDR2: MNHNS, SASEGT. This CDR3 is built from 16 residues.

The chain is built from TRBV30 and TRBJ2-2, with 7 bases lining up with TRBD2. V trimming: 5 bases; J trimming: 6 bases; junction bases outside the gene matches: 6. The CDR3 runs to 13 residues. Germline V gene sequence: CDR1 GTSNPN, CDR2 SVGIG (reference sequence). This CDR3 is CAWAIAGPGELFF. The CDR3, as DNA: TGTGCCTGGGCCATAGCGGGTCCCGGGGAGCTGTTTTTT.

This rearrangement joins TRBV5-4 to TRBJ2-7, with 10 bases matching TRBD1. V lost 4 bases, J lost 1 base, and 5 bases stayed unmatched. This CDR3 comprises 15 residues. The germline V gene has CDR1 SGHNT and CDR2 YYREEE (reference sequence). CDR3 sequence reads: CASSPGQGVSYEQYF. In DNA form, the CDR3 reads TGTGCCAGCAGCCCCGGACAGGGGGTGTCCTACGAGCAGTACTTC.

The J gene is TRBJ1-1, the V gene TRBV21-1. TRBV21-1 is a recognized pseudogene. This CDR3 comprises 14 residues. The CDR3 sequence: CAGTRPLKETEAFF. The DNA for the CDR3 is TGTGCCGGCACGCGGCCCCTAAAAGAAACTGAAGCTTTCTTT.

The J gene is TRBJ2-5, the V gene TRBV12-2; TRBD1, the D gene given by the table, was not confirmed from the DNA. TRBV12-2 is a documented pseudogene. The CDR3 runs to 18 residues. As DNA, the CDR3 is TGTGCAAGTCGCTTAAGAATCCCCATCCAGGGGGTCCAAGAGACCCAGTACTTC. It yields the protein CASRLRIPIQGVQETQYF.

In this sample, this clone turned up once. V is TRBV4-1 and J is TRBJ2-2, with 8 bases matching TRBD2. The CDR3 covers 16 residues. Germline V gene data show CDR1 as MGHRA and CDR2 as YSYEKL. After removal of 2 bases from V and 3 bases from J, the junction contained 5 bases not matched to a gene. The CDR3 protein is CASSQRAGDYTGELFF. DNA of the CDR3: TGCGCCAGCAGCCAACGAGCGGGAGACTACACCGGGGAGCTGTTTTTT.

The chain employs TRBV4-2 and TRBJ2-3, with D hard to call. Looked up from germline, CDR1 is LGHNA and CDR2 is YNFKEQ. V shed 0 bases and J shed 0 bases, with 10 bases lying between them. The CDR3 sequence is 16 residues long. The CDR3 region is CASSQETEDSTDTQYF. The CDR3 bases are TGTGCCAGCAGCCAAGAGACTGAAGATAGCACAGATACGCAGTATTTT.